The 12 T cell receptor beta chains below were found in one sample sequenced in a study of patients and donors after allogeneic stem cell transplantation. TCRdb ran MiXCR on the RT-PCR reads and lists one entry per CDR3 protein. The table includes a few hundred thousand distinct CDR3 sequences, roughly two fifths detected once. Sequenced: blood, either unsorted or a sorted T cell fraction (not recorded which). Receptors originate from a human donor who was either an allogeneic HSCT recipient or a stem cell or donor lymphocyte infusion donor (not recorded which). It is not recorded whose cells these are; they may come from a transplant donor.

The rearrangement uses TRBV12-3 or TRBV12-4 and TRBJ1-2; weak D call: TRBD1 (5 bases). Trimming cost V 6 bases and J 7 bases, with 9 bases left between them. CDR3 length: 11 amino acids. CDR3 region: CASRGRSGYTF. The CDR3, as DNA: TGTGCCAGCAGGGGACGGAGTGGCTACACCTTC.

This clonotype appeared a few times. The gene calls are TRBV28 and TRBJ1-2; TRBD1 matches at 7 bases. Germline CDR1 is MDHEN and CDR2 is SYDVKM. Losses at the gene ends were 5 bases for V and 4 bases for J; bases not matched to a gene: 7. The CDR3 length is 14 residues. CDR3 amino acids: CASSRPGTAYGYTF. The DNA of the CDR3 is TGTGCCAGCAGTCGGCCCGGGACAGCCTATGGCTACACCTTC.

V is TRBV24-1 and J is TRBJ1-2; D might be TRBD1 (6 bases). The CDR3 is made up of 14 amino acids. Trimming removed 2 bases from V and 6 bases from J, with 12 bases in between. Germline V gene lookup returns CDR1 KGHDR and CDR2 SFDVKD. The CDR3 region is CATSDSSGADGYTF. The CDR3 DNA follows: TGTGCCACCAGTGATTCGTCAGGGGCCGATGGCTACACCTTC.

The chain joins TRBV6-2 or TRBV6-3 to TRBJ1-5; perhaps TRBD1 as D (5 bases). The CDR3 is made up of 14 amino acids. Germline loops: CDR1 MNHEY, CDR2 SVGEGT. V was clipped by 2 bases and J by 6 bases, with 11 bases between them. The CDR3 is CASSYPLQGQPQHF. The CDR3 DNA reads TGTGCCAGCAGTTACCCATTGCAGGGTCAGCCCCAGCATTTT.

The V gene is TRBV12-3 or TRBV12-4, the J gene TRBJ1-5, with no clear D. The V end was cut by 4 bases, the J end by 5 bases, with 9 bases between. CDR3 length: 13 residues. The chain's CDR3 is CASSSELYQPQHF. Here the CDR3 DNA reads TGTGCCAGCAGTTCAGAGTTGTATCAGCCCCAGCATTTT.

The chain is built from TRBV12-3 or TRBV12-4 and TRBJ2-7; either TRBD1 or TRBD2 may fit D (5 bases each). Between the trimmed V and J ends, which lost 6 bases and 5 bases, there was a span of 14 bases. The CDR3 has 13 residues. The CDR3 protein is CASRGDRDHEQYF. The CDR3 coding sequence is TGTGCCAGCAGAGGGGACCGCGATCACGAGCAGTACTTC.

There are a few counts of this clonotype. The genes are TRBV4-1 and TRBJ1-5, with unresolved D. This CDR3 is 17 amino acids long. Per the germline V gene, CDR1 is MGHRA and CDR2 is YSYEKL. With 0 bases removed from V and 4 bases from J, the gap between germline ends came to 16 bases. CDR3 in amino acids: CASSQDVGPRGNQPQHF. CDR3 bases: TGCGCCAGCAGCCAAGATGTTGGACCAAGAGGAAATCAGCCCCAGCATTTT.

This clonotype was detected only once. The chain is built from TRBV7-2 and TRBJ2-3; the D gene is possibly TRBD1 (5 bases). CDR1 and CDR2 from the germline V gene are SGHTA and FQGNSA. V shed 5 bases and J shed 0 bases, with 15 bases lying between them. The CDR3 contains 16 residues. The CDR3 protein is CASSPRVGYSTDTQYF. CDR3 coding DNA: TGTGCCAGCAGCCCCAGGGTAGGGTATAGCACAGATACGCAGTATTTT.

This clonotype was detected a few times. This sequence joins TRBV7-9 and TRBJ2-3; D is perhaps TRBD1 (6 bases). The V end was cut by 2 bases, the J end by 7 bases, with 13 bases between. The CDR3 consists of 14 residues. In germline, CDR1 is SEHNR, CDR2 FQNEAQ (reference sequence). CDR3 coding DNA: TGTGCCAGCAGCTTACCCGGGACAACCTATACGCAGTATTTT. Protein sequence: CASSLPGTTYTQYF.

The table lists this clonotype with a few counts. CDR3 sequence: CASTWGGAGNEQFF. DNA of the CDR3: TGTGCCAGCACTTGGGGGGGGGCCGGGAATGAGCAGTTCTTC. The chain couples TRBV12-3 or TRBV12-4 to TRBJ2-1; D possibly corresponds to TRBD2 (7 bases). The CDR3 is 14 amino acids. Trimming cost V 7 bases and J 7 bases, with 17 bases left between them.

This chain joins TRBV14 and TRBJ2-3; TRBD1 might be the D (5 bases). This CDR3 region has 15 residues. Per the germline V gene, CDR1 is SGHDN and CDR2 is FVKESK. Trimming pared 0 bases from V and 6 bases from J, leaving 13 bases between. CDR3 sequence: CASSQEAQAQDTQYF. The CDR3 nucleotides read TGTGCCAGCAGCCAAGAGGCACAGGCACAGGATACGCAGTATTTT.

This clonotype was observed a few times. V is TRBV5-1 and J is TRBJ2-1, with 9 bases matching TRBD1. The CDR3 runs 14 residues. With V trimmed by 0 bases and J by 15 bases, 10 bases remained unmatched. Germline values: CDR1 SGHRS, CDR2 YFSETQ. The CDR3: CASSLAPYRGPGFF. As DNA, the CDR3 is TGCGCCAGCAGCTTGGCACCTTACAGGGGGCCGGGGTTCTTC.